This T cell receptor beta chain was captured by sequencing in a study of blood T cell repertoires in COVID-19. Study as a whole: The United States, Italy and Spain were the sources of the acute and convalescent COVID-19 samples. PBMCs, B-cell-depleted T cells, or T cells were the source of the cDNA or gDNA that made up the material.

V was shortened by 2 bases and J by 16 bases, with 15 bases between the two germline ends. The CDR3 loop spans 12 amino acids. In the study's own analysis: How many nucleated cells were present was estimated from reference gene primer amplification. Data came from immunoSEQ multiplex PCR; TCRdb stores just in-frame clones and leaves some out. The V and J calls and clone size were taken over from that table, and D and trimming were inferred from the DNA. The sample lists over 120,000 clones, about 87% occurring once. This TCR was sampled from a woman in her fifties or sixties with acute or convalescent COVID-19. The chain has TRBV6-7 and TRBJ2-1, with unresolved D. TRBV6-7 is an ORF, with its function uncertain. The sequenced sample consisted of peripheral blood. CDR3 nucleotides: TGTGCCAGCAGTTACCCGAGCGTTTCTCAATTCTTC. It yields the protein CASSYPSVSQFF.